Described below is a single T cell receptor beta chain sequence and its context. The CDR3 consists of 14 residues. V lost 8 bases and J lost 2, with 13 bases in between. Donors were healthy Caucasian individuals from Russia aged about 6 to 90. This sample was included in a study of blood T cells in healthy people across ages. Alongside a J-beta primer mix, a sample-barcoded 5' primer served in a second PCR lasting 7 to 11 cycles. Each TCR beta cDNA got a 12-nucleotide random molecular identifier. No fewer than 3 million CDR3-containing paired-end reads came from each sample. TCRdb redid the calling of the 5' RACE reads with MiXCR, one entry per CDR3 protein. The sample has some 710,000 distinct CDR3 sequences, about 42% seen once.

This receptor was obtained from an elderly man in good health. The V and J genes are TRBV12-3 or TRBV12-4 and TRBJ2-1; TRBD2 is a possible D gene (7 bases). Sequenced input: blood. The CDR3 nucleotides read TGTGCCAGCCGCGGGGGCGCTGCCTACAATGAGCAGTTCTTC. Protein sequence: CASRGGAAYNEQFF.